Listed here are 29 T cell receptor beta chains from one sample, sequenced in a study of graft-versus-host responses after intestinal transplantation. Measured with immunoSEQ multiplex PCR; TCRdb has only the in-frame clones, and not every one. Altogether more than 9,000 clones are present, about 95% being singletons, with the ten largest covering 16%. The sequences come from bone marrow, collected 521 days after intestinal transplantation. These receptors were taken from a human patient who received an intestinal transplant, so some T cells may come from the graft donor.

This chain uses TRBV9 with TRBJ2-6; 10 nucleotides line up with TRBD1. The germline V gene has CDR1 SGDLS and CDR2 YYNGEE. J lost 2 bases, V lost 0 bases, and 11 bases had no gene match. This CDR3 has 20 residues. The CDR3 DNA sequence: TGTGCCAGCAGCGTAGCCGGGACAGGGGTTACCCTTACTGGGGCCAACGTCCTGACTTTC. It specifies CASSVAGTGVTLTGANVLTF.

The chain combines TRBV6-5 with TRBJ2-7; D possibly matches TRBD1 or TRBD2 (6 bases each). CDR1 and CDR2 from the germline V gene are MNHEY and SVGAGI. The V end lost 6 bases, the J end lost 3 bases, and 15 bases lay between the germline ends. The CDR3 length is 14 residues. CDR3 in DNA: TGTGCCAGCAGGGGGGCTAGCGCGGACTACGAGCAGTACTTC. It specifies CASRGASADYEQYF.

The V call is TRBV10-3, the J call TRBJ2-7; tentative D call: TRBD1 (5 bases). CDR3 size: 14 residues. Per germline, CDR1 ENHRY and CDR2 SYGVKD. The ends were cut back, 3 bases at V and 1 base at J, with 10 bases in the middle. CDR3 loop: CAISDLGVSYEQYF. The DNA for the CDR3 is TGTGCCATCAGTGATTTAGGGGTTTCCTACGAGCAGTACTTC.

The rearrangement uses TRBV6-1 and TRBJ2-7; 10 bases are shared with TRBD1. J gave up 6 bases and V 5 bases, and 10 bases lay outside the gene matches. CDR3 size: 15 residues. Germline CDR1 reads MNHNS; CDR2 reads SASEGT. The DNA of the CDR3 is TGTGCCAGCAGTTTCGGAGGGACAGGGGTTGGCGAGCAGTACTTC. This codes for CASSFGGTGVGEQYF.

The rearrangement uses TRBV27 and TRBJ1-1; D is uncertain. Deletions cut 3 bases from V and 2 bases from J, with 10 bases between. There are 14 residues in the CDR3. The V gene's germline CDR1 is MNHEY and CDR2 SMNVEV (reference sequence). The CDR3 is CASSLMVGNTEAFF. CDR3 coding DNA: TGTGCCAGCAGTTTGATGGTTGGAAACACTGAAGCTTTCTTT.

J is TRBJ2-3 and V is TRBV5-4; possibly TRBD2 for D (6 bases). Germline lookup yields CDR1 SGHNT and CDR2 YYREEE (reference sequence). CDR3 length: 15 residues. Trimming removed 4 bases from V and 4 bases from J, with 16 bases in between. The CDR3 coding sequence is TGTGCCAGCAGCCCGGGGCGGGATTTCGCAGATACGCAGTATTTT. Its translation: CASSPGRDFADTQYF. Variable domain in full (rest from reference TRBV5-4 and TRBJ2-3): ETGVTQSPTHLIKTRGQQVTLRCSSQSGHNTVSWYQQALGQGPQFIFQYYREEENGRGNFPPRFSGLQFPNYSSELNVNALELDDSALYLCASSPGRDFADTQYFGPGTRLTVL.

This chain connects TRBV6-1 to TRBJ2-7; D tentatively fits TRBD1 or TRBD2 (5 bases each). The V gene lost 6 bases and the J gene lost 0 bases, with 12 bases spanning the gap. Germline-derived CDR1 and CDR2 are MNHNS and SASEGT. The CDR3 has 14 residues. CDR3 bases: TGTGCCAGCAGAGAGGGGTGGATCTCCTACGAGCAGTACTTC. Protein product: CASREGWISYEQYF.

This chain uses TRBV6-5 with TRBJ2-5; D possibly corresponds to TRBD1 (5 bases). Germline lookup yields CDR1 MNHEY and CDR2 SVGAGI. V was cut by 0 bases and J by 4 bases, with 15 bases left in between. The CDR3 runs to 16 residues. CDR3 coding DNA: TGTGCCAGCAGTTACTCGATAGGTCCAGGGATAGAGACCCAGTACTTC. This translates into CASSYSIGPGIETQYF.

The CDR3 spells CASSLVGVGLPGMDEQFF. For the CDR3, the DNA is TGTGCCAGCAGTTTGGTTGGGGTGGGACTGCCGGGTATGGATGAGCAGTTCTTC. J is TRBJ2-1 and V is TRBV28; tentative D call: TRBD2 (6 bases). The germline V and J ends were trimmed by 3 bases and 8 bases, with 26 bases remaining between them. This CDR3 has 18 residues. The germline gives CDR1 MDHEN, CDR2 SYDVKM.

The chain employs TRBV4-2 and TRBJ1-1; D unclear. V lost 5 bases and J 1 base, leaving 8 bases between the germline ends. The CDR3 covers 13 residues. Germline V CDR1 and CDR2: LGHNA, YNFKEQ. The CDR3 nucleotides read TGTGCCAGCAGCTCTCCTGGGAACACTGAAGCTTTCTTT. It is translated as CASSSPGNTEAFF.

The genes are TRBV4-1 and TRBJ2-3, with 11 bases fitting TRBD1. The V gene end was trimmed by 4 bases and the J gene end by 5 bases; junction bases not matched to a gene: 11. The CDR3 loop spans 17 amino acids. The germline CDR1 and CDR2 sequences are MGHRA and YSYEKL. CDR3 in amino acids: CASSPSVGQGARDTQYF. CDR3 coding DNA: TGCGCCAGCAGCCCCTCGGTCGGACAGGGGGCGCGAGATACGCAGTATTTT.

The chain joins TRBV9 to TRBJ2-7, with 8 bases lining up with TRBD2. The CDR3 totals 16 residues. The germline V gene encodes CDR1 SGDLS and CDR2 YYNGEE. The V gene end was trimmed by 0 bases and the J gene end by 3 bases; junction bases not matched to a gene: 8. CDR3 bases: TGTGCCAGCAGCGTAGCAGACCTAGCGGGTATCTACGAGCAGTACTTC. It codes for CASSVADLAGIYEQYF.

The chain uses TRBV19 and TRBJ1-5; no reliable D call. The CDR3 loop spans 14 amino acids. Trimming left V 8 bases short and J 4 bases short, with 15 bases between. Germline V CDR1 and CDR2: LNHDA, SQIVND (reference sequence). The chain's CDR3 is CASDLDGLNQPQHF. CDR3 in DNA: TGTGCCAGTGACCTCGACGGATTAAATCAGCCCCAGCATTTT.

This clone was observed a single time. V and J are TRBV28 and TRBJ2-3; 7 bases match TRBD2. Germline loops: CDR1 MDHEN, CDR2 SYDVKM. Trimming removed 2 bases from V and 0 bases from J; junction bases left unmatched: 8. This CDR3 contains 17 residues. CDR3 in DNA: TGTGCCAGCAGTTTAGCAGGGCTAGCGGCTAGCACAGATACGCAGTATTTT. Its protein is CASSLAGLAASTDTQYF.

Comments on this clone: A junction end diverges from the germline sequence, so it may reflect a read error. The gene calls are TRBV7-7 and TRBJ2-1; D gene ambiguous. The CDR3 is 15 residues long. Per the germline V gene, CDR1 is SSHAT and CDR2 is FNYEAQ (reference sequence). In nucleotides, the CDR3 is TGTGCTAGCAGCTTATTCTGGAGCTCCTACAATGAGCAGTTCTTC. Encoded protein: CASSLFWSSYNEQFF.

The chain is built from TRBV7-2 and TRBJ2-7, with 7 bases fitting TRBD1. The germline V gene encodes CDR1 SGHTA and CDR2 FQGNSA. The junction had 15 bases not matched to a gene; V was cut back by 5 bases and J by 5 bases. The CDR3 consists of 16 residues. CDR3 residues: CASSPRTGPTNHEQYF. CDR3 DNA: TGTGCCAGCAGCCCCCGGACAGGTCCCACCAACCACGAGCAGTACTTC.

This sequence joins TRBV4-1 and TRBJ2-1, with TRBD2 matching 10 bases. Germline CDR1 and CDR2: MGHRA and YSYEKL. Unmatched junction bases numbered 8, after V lost 4 bases and J lost 14 bases. CDR3 length equals 13 residues. DNA of the CDR3: TGCGCCAGCAGCCTGGGTACTAGCGGGGTGAAGTTCTTC. It yields the protein CASSLGTSGVKFF.

The table lists this clone with a count of one. This chain uses TRBV4-2 with TRBJ2-3, with 10 bases that match TRBD2. The CDR3 has 17 residues. Germline lookup yields CDR1 LGHNA and CDR2 YNFKEQ. V lost 6 bases and J lost 8; bases outside the gene matches: 17. Here the CDR3 reads CASSSQDRTSGGSTQYF. The CDR3 DNA sequence: TGTGCCAGCAGTTCCCAAGATCGGACTAGCGGAGGTAGTACGCAGTATTTT.

The J gene is TRBJ2-7, the V gene TRBV30; the D gene could be TRBD1 or TRBD2 (5 bases each). Germline CDR1 reads GTSNPN; CDR2 reads SVGIG (reference sequence). Trimming pared 0 bases from V and 3 bases from J, leaving 9 bases between. This CDR3 has 13 amino acids. CDR3 protein: CAWSVGGHYEQYF. The DNA for the CDR3 is TGTGCCTGGAGTGTAGGAGGACACTACGAGCAGTACTTC.

The rearrangement uses TRBV28 and TRBJ2-1; D unresolved. V dropped 7 bases and J dropped 0 bases, with 10 bases sitting between them. This CDR3 is 14 amino acids long. CDR1 is MDHEN and CDR2 is SYDVKM in the germline V gene. CDR3 residues: CASKAQSSYNEQFF. DNA of the CDR3: TGTGCCAGCAAAGCGCAGAGCTCCTACAATGAGCAGTTCTTC.

The V and J genes are TRBV4-3 and TRBJ2-1; 12 nucleotides align to TRBD2. From germline, CDR1 is LGHNA and CDR2 YSLEER. The CDR3 consists of 15 residues. Trimming removed 5 bases from V and 12 bases from J; junction bases left unmatched: 11. CDR3: CASSFGTSGLIGQFF. DNA for the CDR3: TGCGCCAGCAGCTTCGGGACTAGCGGGCTAATCGGGCAGTTCTTC.

The CDR3 bases are TGTGCCAGCAGTTCCCCAGGAAATTCACCCCTCCACTTT. This encodes CASSSPGNSPLHF. The chain joins TRBV27 to TRBJ1-6; D ambiguous. V gave up 4 bases and J gave up 7 bases, with 8 bases separating them. The germline CDR1 and CDR2 sequences are MNHEY and SMNVEV (reference sequence). The CDR3 contains 13 residues.

The chain has TRBV18 and TRBJ2-6; possibly TRBD1 for D (6 bases). Trimming removed 4 bases from V and 2 bases from J, with 9 bases in between. The CDR3 contains 15 residues. The germline V gene encodes CDR1 KGHSH and CDR2 LQKENI. The CDR3 here is CASSLSGAGANVLTF. As DNA, the CDR3 is TGTGCCAGCTCACTCTCAGGGGCTGGGGCCAACGTCCTGACTTTC.

The chain recombines TRBV6-1 with TRBJ2-2; perhaps TRBD1 as D (5 bases). Germline values: CDR1 MNHNS, CDR2 SASEGT. The V end was cut by 5 bases, the J end by 7 bases, with 11 bases between. The CDR3 is made up of 13 amino acids. CDR3 nucleotide sequence: TGTGCCAGCAGTCAGGGATTCAGCGGGGAGCTGTTTTTT. This sequence encodes CASSQGFSGELFF.

The CDR3 protein is CASSLKMGEQYF. CDR3 DNA sequence: TGTGCCAGCAGCTTAAAGATGGGAGAGCAGTACTTC. The chain employs TRBV7-9 and TRBJ2-7; D remains unclear. Germline V gene sequence: CDR1 SEHNR, CDR2 FQNEAQ (reference sequence). The V and J ends lost 2 bases and 7 bases respectively, with 9 bases between them. This CDR3 comprises 12 residues.

The chain is built from TRBV7-2 and TRBJ1-1; D is perhaps TRBD1 (6 bases). Trimming stripped 1 base from V and 2 bases from J, with 11 bases between. The CDR3 consists of 15 residues. CDR1 and CDR2 (germline): SGHTA, FQGNSA. The CDR3 loop reads CASSLGQGFNTEAFF. The CDR3 bases are TGTGCCAGCAGCTTAGGGCAGGGGTTTAACACTGAAGCTTTCTTT.

V is TRBV28 and J is TRBJ2-2; D is perhaps TRBD2 (5 bases). The CDR3 is 19 amino acids. Trimming removed 2 bases from V and 3 bases from J, with 22 bases in between. Looked up from germline, CDR1 is MDHEN and CDR2 is SYDVKM. CDR3 DNA sequence: TGTGCCAGCAGTTTAAGGCTCGCAGTAAGGGATAGCGACACCGGGGAGCTGTTTTTT. It translates to CASSLRLAVRDSDTGELFF.

The DNA for the CDR3 is TGCGCCAGCCGAGCCGGGACTACTAATGAAAAACTGTTTTTT. It encodes CASRAGTTNEKLFF. V usage is TRBV5-1 and J usage is TRBJ1-4, with D perhaps matching TRBD1 (5 bases). This CDR3 has 14 amino acids. Germline loops: CDR1 SGHRS, CDR2 YFSETQ. Between the trimmed V and J ends, which lost 7 bases and 2 bases, there was a span of 12 bases.

The chain joins TRBV4-3 to TRBJ1-3; the D is unclear. This CDR3 region has 14 residues. CDR1 is LGHNA, CDR2 YSLEER, per germline. The V end lost 3 bases, the J end lost 0 bases, and 6 bases lay between the germline ends. The CDR3 sequence: CASSHTSSGNTIYF. The CDR3 bases are TGCGCCAGCAGCCACACGAGCTCTGGAAACACCATATATTTT.